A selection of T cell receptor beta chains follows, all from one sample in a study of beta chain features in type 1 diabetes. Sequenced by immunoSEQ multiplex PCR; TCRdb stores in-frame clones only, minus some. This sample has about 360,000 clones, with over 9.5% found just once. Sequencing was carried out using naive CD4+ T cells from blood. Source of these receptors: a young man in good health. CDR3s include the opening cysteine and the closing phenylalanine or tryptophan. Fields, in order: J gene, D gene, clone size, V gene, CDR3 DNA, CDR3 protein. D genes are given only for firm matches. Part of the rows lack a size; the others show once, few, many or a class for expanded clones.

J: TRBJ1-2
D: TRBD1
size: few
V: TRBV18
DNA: TGTGCCAGCTCACCTCCGGGACAGGGTTTAGGCTATGGCTACACCTTC
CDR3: CASSPPGQGLGYGYTF

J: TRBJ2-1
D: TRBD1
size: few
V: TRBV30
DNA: TGTGCCTGGAGTGCCGGGACAGGGATTTACAATGAGCAGTTCTTC
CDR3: CAWSAGTGIYNEQFF

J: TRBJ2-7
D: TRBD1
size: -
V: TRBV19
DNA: TGTGCCAGTAGCATAACCCCGGGACAGGGTCCCTACGAGCAGTACTTC
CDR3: CASSITPGQGPYEQYF

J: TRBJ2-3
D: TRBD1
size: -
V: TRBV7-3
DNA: TGTGCCAGCAGCCTCGGTGGACAGGGGACGCAGTATTTT
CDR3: CASSLGGQGTQYF

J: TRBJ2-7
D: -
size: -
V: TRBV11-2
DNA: TGTGCCAGCAGCTTTCACGCCCAGGTTTCTCACGAGCAGTACTTC
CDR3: CASSFHAQVSHEQYF

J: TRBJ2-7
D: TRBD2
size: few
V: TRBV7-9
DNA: TGTGCCAGCAGCTTAGGGGAGGGGATCCACTACGAGCAGTACTTC
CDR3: CASSLGEGIHYEQYF

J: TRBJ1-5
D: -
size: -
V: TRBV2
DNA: TGTGCCAGCAGTGAAATTAGGGGTCCCAATCAGCCCCAGCATTTT
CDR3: CASSEIRGPNQPQHF

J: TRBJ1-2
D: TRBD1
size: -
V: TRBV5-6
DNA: TGTGCCAGCAGCGCCGGGACAGGGAAGAACTATGGCTACACCTTC
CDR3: CASSAGTGKNYGYTF

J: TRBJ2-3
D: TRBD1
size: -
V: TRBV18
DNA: TGTGCCAGCTCCGGACAGGGGAAAGATACGCAGTATTTT
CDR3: CASSGQGKDTQYF

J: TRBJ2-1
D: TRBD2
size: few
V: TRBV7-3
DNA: TGTGCCAGCAGCGCCGGGACTACCAATGAGCAGTTCTTC
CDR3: CASSAGTTNEQFF

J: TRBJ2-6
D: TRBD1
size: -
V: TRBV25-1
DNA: TGTGCCAGCAGTGAATTGGGACAGAGCTCTGGGGCCAACGTCCTGACTTTC
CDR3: CASSELGQSSGANVLTF

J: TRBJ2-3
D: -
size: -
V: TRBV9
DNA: TGTGCCAGCAGCGTAGAATCCCGCGGGGCAGATACGCAGTATTTT
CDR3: CASSVESRGADTQYF

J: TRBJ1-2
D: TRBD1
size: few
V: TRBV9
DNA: TGTGCCAGCAGCGCCGGACAGGGGAACTATGGCTACACCTTC
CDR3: CASSAGQGNYGYTF

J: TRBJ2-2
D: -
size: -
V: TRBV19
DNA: TGTGCCAGTAGTCTAAGGACAGACACCGGGGAGCTGTTTTTT
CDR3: CASSLRTDTGELFF

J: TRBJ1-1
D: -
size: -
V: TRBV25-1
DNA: TGTGCCAGCAGTGAATTGTATGTAGGGAGTGAAGCTTTCTTT
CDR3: CASSELYVGSEAFF

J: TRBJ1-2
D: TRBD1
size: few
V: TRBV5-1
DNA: TGCGCCAGCAGCTTGGAATATCCAGGGGGGGGCTACACCTTC
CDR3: CASSLEYPGGGYTF

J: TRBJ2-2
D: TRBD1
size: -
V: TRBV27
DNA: TGTGCCAGCACGGACAGGGGGCAACCCGGGGAGCTGTTTTTT
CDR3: CASTDRGQPGELFF

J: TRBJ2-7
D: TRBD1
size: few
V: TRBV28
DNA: TGTGCCAGCAGTTTGGGGACAGGGGCAGGTGAGCAGTACTTC
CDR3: CASSLGTGAGEQYF

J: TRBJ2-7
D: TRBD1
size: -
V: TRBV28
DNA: TGTGCCAGCAGACACGCAGCCGGGACAGGGGGTTCCTACGAGCAGTACTTC
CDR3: CASRHAAGTGGSYEQYF

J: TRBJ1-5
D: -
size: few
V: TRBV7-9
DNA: TGTGCCAGCAGCCACGACAGGATGGGGAATCAGCCCCAGCATTTT
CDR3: CASSHDRMGNQPQHF

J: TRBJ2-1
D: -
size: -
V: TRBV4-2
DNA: TGTGCCAGCAGCCTACATATACAACGGGGGGCCCCCTACAATGAGCAGTTCTTC
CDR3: CASSLHIQRGAPYNEQFF

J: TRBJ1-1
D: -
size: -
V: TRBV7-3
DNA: TGTGCCAGCAGCCAAGAGGGGGTTCACACTGAAGCTTTCTTT
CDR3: CASSQEGVHTEAFF

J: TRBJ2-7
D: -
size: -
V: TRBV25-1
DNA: TGTGCCAGCAGTGACCCCTCAGGGAGGACCTACGAGCAGTACTTC
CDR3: CASSDPSGRTYEQYF

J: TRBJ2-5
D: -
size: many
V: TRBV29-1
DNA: TGCAGCGTTTCCAGCGGTTCAAAAGAGACCCAGTACTTC
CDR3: CSVSSGSKETQYF

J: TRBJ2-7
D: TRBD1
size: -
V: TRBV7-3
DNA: TGTGCCAGCAGCCCGTCCGGGACAGGAAGGTTCGACGAGCAGTACTTC
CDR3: CASSPSGTGRFDEQYF

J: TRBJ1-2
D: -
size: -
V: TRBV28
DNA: TGTGCCAGCAGTTTTTCCTTCTATGGCTACACCTTC
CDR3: CASSFSFYGYTF

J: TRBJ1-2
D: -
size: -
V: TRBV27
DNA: TGTGCCAGCAGTTTACGTTCAGAACCACACTATGGCTACACCTTC
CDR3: CASSLRSEPHYGYTF

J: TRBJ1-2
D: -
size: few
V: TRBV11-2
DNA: TGTGCCAGCAGCCCCGACGGCAGGGTTGAGTATGGCTACACCTTC
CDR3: CASSPDGRVEYGYTF

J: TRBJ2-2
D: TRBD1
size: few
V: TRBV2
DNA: TGTGCCAGCAGGGACAGGGTTCGCGGGGAGCTGTTTTTT
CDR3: CASRDRVRGELFF

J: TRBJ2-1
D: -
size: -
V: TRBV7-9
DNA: TGTGCCAGCAGCCGAATCCCCAGCGGGCAGGGCGGTGAGCAGTTCTTC
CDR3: CASSRIPSGQGGEQFF

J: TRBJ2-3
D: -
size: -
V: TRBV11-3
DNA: TGTGCCAGCAGCTCTCGGCAGGGCAGTAGCACAGATACGCAGTATTTT
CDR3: CASSSRQGSSTDTQYF

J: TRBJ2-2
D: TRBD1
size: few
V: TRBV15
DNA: TGTGCCACCAGCAGAGATGCTCAGGGGGCCGGGGAGCTGTTTTTT
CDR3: CATSRDAQGAGELFF

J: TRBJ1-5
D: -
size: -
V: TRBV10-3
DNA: TGTGCCACGTCAGGGGTTGGCAATCAGCCCCAGCATTTT
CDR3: CATSGVGNQPQHF

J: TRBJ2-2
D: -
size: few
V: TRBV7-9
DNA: TGTGCCAGCAGCCTCCTCCCGGGACAAGCGGCATGGGGGGAGCTGTTTTTT
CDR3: CASSLLPGQAAWGELFF

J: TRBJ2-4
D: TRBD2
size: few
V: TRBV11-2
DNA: TGTGCCAGCAGCCCGATTAGCGGGAGGCCCTCCTTTCAGTACTTC
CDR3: CASSPISGRPSFQYF

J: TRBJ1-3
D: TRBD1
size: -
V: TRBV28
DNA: TGTGCCAGCAGTTTATGGACAGGGGACTCTGGAAACACCATATATTTT
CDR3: CASSLWTGDSGNTIYF

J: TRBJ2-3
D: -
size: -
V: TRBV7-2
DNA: TGTGCCAGCAGACTCCCTAGCACAGATACGCAGTATTTT
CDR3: CASRLPSTDTQYF

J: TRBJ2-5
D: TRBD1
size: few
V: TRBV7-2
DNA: TGTGCCAGCAGCAAACGACAGGGGGGGGAGACCCAGTACTTC
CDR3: CASSKRQGGETQYF

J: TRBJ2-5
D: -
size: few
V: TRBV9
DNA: TGTGCCAGCAGCGTAGGGCCTGCGGGGGCCGAAGAGACCCAGTACTTC
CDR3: CASSVGPAGAEETQYF

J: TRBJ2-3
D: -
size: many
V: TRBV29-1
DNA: TGCAGCGTCAGAATTCCCAACACAGATACGCAGTATTTT
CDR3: CSVRIPNTDTQYF

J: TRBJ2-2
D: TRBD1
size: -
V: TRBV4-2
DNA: TGTGCCAGCAGCCCGAGAACAGGGGCCGGGGAGCTGTTTTTT
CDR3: CASSPRTGAGELFF

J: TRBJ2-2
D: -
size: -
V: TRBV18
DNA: TGTGCCAGCTCAAACAGGGAAGCGAGCGGGGAGCTGTTTTTT
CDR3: CASSNREASGELFF

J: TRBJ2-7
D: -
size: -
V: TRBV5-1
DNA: TGCGCCAGCAGCCTGGACGGCGAGCAGTACTTC
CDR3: CASSLDGEQYF

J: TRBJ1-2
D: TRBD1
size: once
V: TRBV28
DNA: TGTGCCAGCAGTCCCCCAGACAGGGTCGGTGGCTACACCTTC
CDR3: CASSPPDRVGGYTF

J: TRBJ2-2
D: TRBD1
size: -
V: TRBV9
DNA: TGTGCCAGCAGGGGACAGGGGGCCGGGGAGCTGTTTTTT
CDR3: CASRGQGAGELFF

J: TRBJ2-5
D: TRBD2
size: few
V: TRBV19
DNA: TGTGCCAGTAGTCCGGGGGGGACACAGACGGAAGAGACCCAGTACTTC
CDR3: CASSPGGTQTEETQYF

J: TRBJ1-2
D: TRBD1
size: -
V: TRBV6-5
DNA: TGTGCCAGCAGTTACTCGACAGGGGACTATGGCTACACCTTC
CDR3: CASSYSTGDYGYTF

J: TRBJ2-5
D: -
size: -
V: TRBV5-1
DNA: TGCGCCAGCAGCTTGGTGCCAGATCAAGAGACCCAGTACTTC
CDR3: CASSLVPDQETQYF

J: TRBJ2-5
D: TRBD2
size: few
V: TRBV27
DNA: TGTGCCAGCAGTTCGAGCGGGGGGCGAGGGGAGACCCAGTACTTC
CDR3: CASSSSGGRGETQYF

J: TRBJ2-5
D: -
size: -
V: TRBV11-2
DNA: TGTGCCAGCAGCCCATCAGTAGCGGCAACGGGGCGGGCCCAGTACTTC
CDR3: CASSPSVAATGRAQYF

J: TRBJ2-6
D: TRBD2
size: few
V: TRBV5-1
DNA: TGCGCCAGCAGCCGGGGGGTCCTCTTCTCTGGGGCCAACGTCCTGACTTTC
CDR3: CASSRGVLFSGANVLTF

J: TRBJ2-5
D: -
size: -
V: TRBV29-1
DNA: TGCAGCGTTCCAGGCCCGCAGGGGTATAAACAAGAGACCCAGTACTTC
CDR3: CSVPGPQGYKQETQYF

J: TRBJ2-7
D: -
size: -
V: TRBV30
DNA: TGTGCCTGGACCCAACGGGAACCTAGGAAATACGAGCAGTACTTC
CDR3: CAWTQREPRKYEQYF

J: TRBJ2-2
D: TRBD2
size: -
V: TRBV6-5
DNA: TGTGCCAGCAGCTACGGACTAGCGGGAGCTGGGGAGCTGTTTTTT
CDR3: CASSYGLAGAGELFF

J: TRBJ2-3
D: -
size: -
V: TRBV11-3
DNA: TGTGCCAGCAGCATTCGATCGGGGAGCACAGATACGCAGTATTTT
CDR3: CASSIRSGSTDTQYF

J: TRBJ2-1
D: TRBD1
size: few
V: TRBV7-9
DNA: TGTGCCAGCAGCTTGTACCGGGACAGGGGATACAATGAGCAGTTCTTC
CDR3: CASSLYRDRGYNEQFF

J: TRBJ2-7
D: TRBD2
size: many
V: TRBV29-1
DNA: TGCAGCGTTGTTGGGGGGGTAAACGAGCAGTACTTC
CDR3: CSVVGGVNEQYF